The TCR beta chain described here comes from a study of neoadjuvant anti-PD-1 for oral cavity cancer. Profiling relied on immunoSEQ multiplex PCR, and the TCRdb table lists in-frame clones only, not all of them. The sample includes 11,000 to 15,000 clones, under 85% of them seen just once. The CDR3 runs 12 residues. CDR1 SEHNR and CDR2 FQNEAQ come from the germline V gene (reference sequence). Trimming shortened V by 5 bases and J by 6 bases, and 10 bases separated the two germline ends. Time point: after neoadjuvant nivolumab, at surgical resection. Stage II-IVA oral cavity squamous cell carcinoma was new and untreated by systemic or radiation therapy. Patients had HPV-negative, locally advanced oral cavity squamous cell carcinoma.

This TCR was recovered from a person aged 35 to 85 with oral cavity squamous cell carcinoma. Sequenced material: PBMCs, taken after nivolumab (anti-PD-1) treatment. The chain couples TRBV7-9 to TRBJ1-1; a weak D match, TRBD1 (5 bases). The CDR3 DNA sequence: TGTGCCAGCAGCCATCAGACAGCTGAAGCTTTCTTT. The encoded protein is CASSHQTAEAFF.